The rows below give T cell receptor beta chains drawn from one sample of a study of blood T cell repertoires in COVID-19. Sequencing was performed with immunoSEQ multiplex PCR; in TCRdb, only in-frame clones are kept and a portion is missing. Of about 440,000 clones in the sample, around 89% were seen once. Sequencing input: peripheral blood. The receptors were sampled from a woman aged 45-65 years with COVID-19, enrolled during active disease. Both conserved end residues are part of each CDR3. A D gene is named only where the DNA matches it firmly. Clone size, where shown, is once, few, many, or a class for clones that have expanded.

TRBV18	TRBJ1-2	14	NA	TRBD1	CASSPAGQNYGYTF	TGTGCCAGCTCACCTGCGGGACAGAACTATGGCTACACCTTC
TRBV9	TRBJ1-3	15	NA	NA	CASSENLSSGNTIYF	TGTGCCAGCAGCGAAAACCTTAGCTCTGGAAACACCATATATTTT
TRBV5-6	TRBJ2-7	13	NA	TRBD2	CASSAGGAYEQYF	TGTGCCAGCAGCGCGGGGGGGGCCTACGAGCAGTACTTC
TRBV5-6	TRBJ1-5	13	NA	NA	CASSLGEEQPQHF	TGTGCCAGCAGCTTGGGAGAGGAGCAGCCCCAGCATTTT
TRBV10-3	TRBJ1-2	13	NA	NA	CAIRIEGNYGYTF	TGTGCCATCAGAATCGAGGGAAACTATGGCTACACCTTC
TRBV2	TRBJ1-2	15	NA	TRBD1	CASSSRQGNNYGYTF	TGTGCCAGCAGTTCTCGACAGGGGAATAACTATGGCTACACCTTC
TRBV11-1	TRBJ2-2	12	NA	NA	CASSSGQPGLFF	TGTGCCAGCAGCTCCGGACAGCCCGGGCTGTTTTTT
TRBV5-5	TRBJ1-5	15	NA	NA	CASSLEGGRDQPQHF	TGTGCCAGCAGCTTGGAGGGGGGGCGAGATCAGCCCCAGCATTTT
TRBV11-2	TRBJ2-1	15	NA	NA	CASRQTQGAYNEQFF	TGTGCCAGCAGGCAAACGCAGGGCGCATACAATGAGCAGTTCTTC
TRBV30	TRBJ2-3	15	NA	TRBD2	CAWTRGGLSTDTQYF	TGTGCCTGGACCCGGGGGGGGCTAAGTACAGATACGCAGTATTTT
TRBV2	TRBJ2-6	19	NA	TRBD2	CASSVPGPPRGGLTNVLTF	TGTGCCAGCAGTGTCCCGGGACCTCCCCGGGGGGGGTTGACCAACGTCCTGACTTTC
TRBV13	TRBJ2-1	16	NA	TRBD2	CASSVGGLARLGEQFF	TGTGCCAGCAGCGTCGGGGGACTAGCTAGACTAGGTGAGCAGTTCTTC
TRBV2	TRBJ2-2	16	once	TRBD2	CASSLGLAGNTGELFF	TGTGCCAGCAGTCTGGGACTAGCGGGGAACACCGGGGAGCTGTTTTTT
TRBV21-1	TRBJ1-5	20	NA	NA	CASSKHYAAGGFNSNQPQHF	TGTGCCAGCAGCAAGCACTACGCCGCCGGGGGTTTCAATAGCAATCAGCCCCAGCATTTT
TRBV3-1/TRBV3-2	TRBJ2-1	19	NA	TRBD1	CASSLITGDRPSSYNEQFF	TGTGCCAGCAGCCTAATAACCGGGGACAGACCGAGCTCCTACAATGAGCAGTTCTTC
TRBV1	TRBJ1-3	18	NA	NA	CTSSQVADRIVSGNTIYF	TGCACCAGCAGCCAAGTGGCGGACAGGATAGTTTCTGGAAACACCATATATTTT
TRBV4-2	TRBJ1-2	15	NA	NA	CASSQVGAGDYGYTF	TGTGCCAGCAGCCAAGTCGGGGCGGGGGACTATGGCTACACCTTC
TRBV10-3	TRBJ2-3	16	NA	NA	CAISELGRGELNTQYF	TGTGCCATCAGTGAGTTGGGCCGCGGGGAGCTGAATACGCAGTATTTT
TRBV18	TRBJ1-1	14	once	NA	CASSPQRTAAEAFF	TGTGCCAGCTCACCACAGCGGACGGCAGCTGAAGCTTTCTTT
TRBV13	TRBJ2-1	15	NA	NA	CASSLRRGPSSEQFF	TGTGCCAGCAGCTTACGGAGGGGCCCTTCTAGTGAGCAGTTCTTC
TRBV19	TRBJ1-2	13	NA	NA	CASSMAQPYGYTF	TGTGCCAGTAGTATGGCACAGCCCTATGGCTACACCTTC